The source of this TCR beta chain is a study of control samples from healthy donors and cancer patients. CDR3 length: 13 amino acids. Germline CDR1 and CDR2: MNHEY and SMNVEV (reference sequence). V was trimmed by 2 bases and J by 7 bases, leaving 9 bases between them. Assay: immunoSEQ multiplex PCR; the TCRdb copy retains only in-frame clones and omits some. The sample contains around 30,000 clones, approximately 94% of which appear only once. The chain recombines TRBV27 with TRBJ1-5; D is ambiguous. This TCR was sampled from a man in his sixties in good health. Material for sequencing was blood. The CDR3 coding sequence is TGTGCCAGCAGTTTAGGTAGATACCAGCCCCAGCATTTT. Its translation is CASSLGRYQPQHF.